This T cell receptor (beta chain) is from a study of blood T cell repertoires in COVID-19. Whole-study context: Sites in the United States, Italy and Spain provided acute and convalescent COVID-19 samples.

Original processing notes: Amplifying reference gene primers gave estimates of nucleated cell counts. Measured with immunoSEQ multiplex PCR; TCRdb has only the in-frame clones, and not every one. The V and J calls and clone size come from that table; D and trimming were worked out from the DNA. This repertoire shows more than 85,000 clones, around 90% found once; its top ten account for roughly 6%. V was pared by 6 bases and J by 0 bases, with 9 bases between. This CDR3 has 14 residues. Germline V gene sequence: CDR1 MNHEY, CDR2 SVGAGI. This clonotype was obtained from a woman between 55 and 75 years old with acute or convalescent COVID-19. The chain links TRBV6-5 to TRBJ1-3; no definite D call. The sample consisted of peripheral blood. CDR3 sequence: CASRSDFSGNTIYF. CDR3 DNA: TGTGCCAGCAGGAGCGACTTCTCTGGAAACACCATATATTTT.